This TCR beta chain was recorded in a study of T cells in localized non-small cell lung cancer. V dropped 0 bases and J dropped 4 bases, with 9 bases sitting between them. The CDR3 extends over 14 amino acids. Germline V lookup: CDR1 SGHRS, CDR2 YFSETQ. Here immunoSEQ multiplex PCR was the method, and the copy in TCRdb shows in-frame clones only, minus some. This table has 25,000 to 30,000 clones, over 80% appearing once. The chain couples TRBV5-1 to TRBJ2-3; no definite D call. The sequencing used peripheral blood mononuclear cells, collected before any cancer treatment. The source of this sequence is a woman aged 35-75 years with stage III lung adenocarcinoma. In DNA form, the CDR3 reads TGCGCCAGCAGCTTGGGGCCTTTGCCAGATACGCAGTATTTT. This encodes CASSLGPLPDTQYF. Full variable domain (missing parts from reference TRBV5-1 and TRBJ2-3): KAGVTQTPRYLIKTRGQQVTLSCSPISGHRSVSWYQQTPGQGLQFLFEYFSETQRNKGNFPGRFSGRQFSNSRSEMNVSTLELGDSALYLCASSLGPLPDTQYFGPGTRLTVL.